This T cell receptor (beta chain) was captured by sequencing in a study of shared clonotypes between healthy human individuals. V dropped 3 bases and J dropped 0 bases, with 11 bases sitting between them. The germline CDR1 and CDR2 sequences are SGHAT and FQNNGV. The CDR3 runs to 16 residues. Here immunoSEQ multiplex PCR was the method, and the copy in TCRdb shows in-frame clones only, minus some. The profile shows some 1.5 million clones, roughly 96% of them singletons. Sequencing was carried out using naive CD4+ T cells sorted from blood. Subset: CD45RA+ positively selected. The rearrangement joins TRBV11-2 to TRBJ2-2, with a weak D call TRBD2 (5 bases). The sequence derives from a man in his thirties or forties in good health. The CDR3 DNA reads TGTGCCAGCAGCTTTTATACGGGGTCGAACACCGGGGAGCTGTTTTTT. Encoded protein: CASSFYTGSNTGELFF. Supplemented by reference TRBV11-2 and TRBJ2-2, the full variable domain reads EAGVAQSPRYKIIEKRQSVAFWCNPISGHATLYWYQQILGQGPKLLIQFQNNGVVDDSQLPKDRFSAERLKGVDSTLKIQPAKLEDSAVYLCASSFYTGSNTGELFFGEGSRLTVL.